This T cell receptor (beta chain) comes out of a study of CXCR3-negative and CXCR3-positive naive CD8 T cells. Researchers reported sorting every CD8+ T cell subset in triplicate, around 300,000 cells per sort. Concerning this clonotype: Its antigen is not known.

Findings and caveats of the study: TRB CDR3 properties served as the basis for inferring TCR strength, and surface CD5 was comparable between naive subsets. Each naive subset displayed comparably high diversity, whereas memory CD8+ cells displayed much lower diversity.

UMI-labeled TRB cDNA libraries were prepared by 5' RACE. TCRdb reprocessed the 5' RACE reads and keeps a single row for each CDR3 protein, giving no DNA. Found here are 55,000 to 65,000 distinct CDR3 sequences; the top ten clones hold 3.5% to 5%. The sequence was collected from a human donor in good health. Some clones in this sample may be carry-over from other donors' samples. Source material: naive CXCR3- CD8+ T cells from blood. The subset here: CD45RO-CCR7+CD27+CD95- naive CD8+ T cells lacking CXCR3 (TNR3-).

This CDR3 is CASSVGGTGAYEQYF. This sequence joins TRBV9 and TRBJ2-7; TCRdb's assignment of TRBD1 cannot be checked, as there is no DNA. Germline V gene sequence: CDR1 SGDLS, CDR2 YYNGEE. CDR3 size: 15 residues. Full variable domain (outside the CDR3, taken from reference TRBV9 and TRBJ2-7): DSGVTQTPKHLITATGQRVTLRCSPRSGDLSVYWYQQSLDQGLQFLIQYYNGEERAKGNILERFSAQQFPDLHSELNLSSLELGDSALYFCASSVGGTGAYEQYFGPGTRLTVT.